A single sample is the source of the 32 T cell receptor beta chains below, sequenced in a study of blood T cell repertoires in COVID-19. Assay used: immunoSEQ multiplex PCR; TCRdb lists only in-frame clones, some missing. The sample includes 50,000 or so clones, 90% to 95% of them seen just once. What was sequenced was peripheral blood. These receptors were taken from a woman older than 75 with acute or convalescent COVID-19.

The V gene is TRBV6-2 or TRBV6-3, the J gene TRBJ2-7; 7 bases are shared with TRBD2. Looked up from germline, CDR1 is MNHEY and CDR2 is SVGEGT. The CDR3 covers 14 residues. Trimming removed 5 bases from V and 6 bases from J; junction bases left unmatched: 10. This CDR3 reads CASSRGGPPVEQYF. CDR3 nucleotide sequence: TGTGCCAGCAGTAGGGGAGGGCCCCCGGTCGAGCAGTACTTC.

The V gene is TRBV4-1, the J gene TRBJ1-2; 8 bases fit TRBD1. CDR1 and CDR2 (germline): MGHRA, YSYEKL. This CDR3 comprises 16 residues. Trimming took 3 bases from V and 8 from J; bases not matched to a gene: 14. The CDR3 loop reads CASSQILSQGAEGYTF. The CDR3 nucleotides are TGCGCCAGCAGCCAGATCCTTTCCCAGGGGGCGGAGGGCTACACCTTC.

J is TRBJ1-1 and V is TRBV6-6; the match to TRBD1 covers 8 bases. Germline CDR1 is MNHNY and CDR2 is SVGAGI (reference sequence). This CDR3 contains 14 residues. J was trimmed by 2 bases and V by 6 bases; bases with no gene match: 5. This CDR3 is CASSAGQENTEAFF. The CDR3 nucleotides are TGTGCCAGCAGCGCGGGACAGGAAAACACTGAAGCTTTCTTT.

The V and J genes are TRBV7-2 and TRBJ1-6; TRBD1 matches 7 bases. V was pared by 3 bases and J by 7 bases, with 3 bases of the junction left unmatched. The germline gives CDR1 SGHTA, CDR2 FQGNSA. The CDR3 is 14 residues long. CDR3 nucleotides: TGTGCCAGCAGCTTCGGGACAGCAAATTCACCCCTCCACTTT. This encodes CASSFGTANSPLHF.

This sequence joins TRBV6-4 and TRBJ2-3; TRBD2 matches 8 bases. Germline CDR1 and CDR2: MRHNA and SNTAGT. V dropped 3 bases and J dropped 2; count of bases not matched to a gene: 10. The CDR3 is made up of 17 amino acids. The CDR3 DNA is TGTGCCAGCAGTGAATTCCCGGGGGGGGGACTCACAGATACGCAGTATTTT. Protein: CASSEFPGGGLTDTQYF.

The chain is built from TRBV18 and TRBJ1-1; a possible D gene is TRBD1 (5 bases). V shed 1 base and J shed 0 bases, with 6 bases lying between them. The CDR3 contains 14 residues. Germline loops: CDR1 KGHSH, CDR2 LQKENI. The CDR3 bases are TGTGCCAGCTCACCACAGGGGATGAACACTGAAGCTTTCTTT. Encoded protein: CASSPQGMNTEAFF. Variable domain in full (rest from reference TRBV18 and TRBJ1-1): NAGVMQNPRHLVRRRGQEARLRCSPMKGHSHVYWYRQLPEEGLKFMVYLQKENIIDESGMPKERFSAEFPKEGPSILRIQQVVRGDSAAYFCASSPQGMNTEAFFGQGTRLTVV.

The V gene is TRBV15, the J gene TRBJ2-3; 8 bases line up with TRBD1. V lost 5 bases to trimming and J lost 2 bases; unmatched junction nucleotides: 3. The CDR3 has 14 amino acids. The germline CDR1 and CDR2 sequences are LNHNV and YYDKDF (reference sequence). The CDR3 DNA reads TGTGCCACCAGCTTACAGGGGGTCACAGATACGCAGTATTTT. It codes for CATSLQGVTDTQYF.

J is TRBJ1-2 and V is TRBV19; no definite D call. Deletions cut 6 bases from V and 0 bases from J, with 11 bases between. The CDR3 has 14 amino acids. The V gene's germline CDR1 is LNHDA and CDR2 SQIVND (reference sequence). In DNA, the CDR3 is TGTGCCAGTAGATTCCGACATGCTAACTATGGCTACACCTTC. This codes for CASRFRHANYGYTF. Filled out from reference TRBV19 and TRBJ1-2, the complete variable domain reads DGGITQSPKYLFRKEGQNVTLSCEQNLNHDAMYWYRQDPGQGLRLIYYSQIVNDFQKGDIAEGYSVSREKKESFPLTVTSAQKNPTAFYLCASRFRHANYGYTFGSGTRLTVV.

The rearrangement links TRBV19 to TRBJ1-2, with 8 positions matching TRBD1. Per germline, CDR1 LNHDA and CDR2 SQIVND (reference sequence). CDR3 length: 15 residues. J gave up 2 bases and V 6 bases, and 8 bases lay outside the gene matches. DNA for the CDR3: TGTGCCAGTAGCATCCTGGGACAGGCGAACTATGGCTACACCTTC. Protein product: CASSILGQANYGYTF.

This chain joins TRBV7-3 and TRBJ2-2, with D unclear. Germline V CDR1 and CDR2: SGHTA, FQGTGA. The CDR3 loop spans 13 amino acids. Trimming removed 5 bases from V and 6 bases from J, with 10 bases in between. The DNA for the CDR3 is TGTGCCAGCAGCAGAGTAATGGCCGGGGAGCTGTTTTTT. Its protein product is CASSRVMAGELFF.

The chain couples TRBV5-5 to TRBJ1-2; TRBD1 agrees at 8 bases. The J segment lost 8 bases and the V segment lost 0 bases, leaving 9 bases of the junction unmatched. Per the germline V gene, CDR1 is SGHKS and CDR2 is YYEKEE (reference sequence). This CDR3 comprises 15 residues. This CDR3 is CASSLVSGGLFGYTF. CDR3 nucleotides: TGTGCCAGCAGCTTGGTGTCAGGGGGCCTTTTCGGCTACACCTTC.

The rearrangement uses TRBV27 and TRBJ1-2, with D perhaps matching TRBD1 (6 bases). Germline-derived CDR1 and CDR2 are MNHEY and SMNVEV (reference sequence). Trimming cost V 3 bases and J 8 bases, with 13 bases left between them. This CDR3 region has 13 residues. The CDR3 region is CASSLNRDHGYTF. CDR3 sequence (DNA): TGTGCCAGCAGTTTGAACAGGGATCACGGCTACACCTTC.

V is TRBV2 and J is TRBJ2-5; 8 bases agree with TRBD1. Per the germline V gene, CDR1 is SNHLY and CDR2 is FYNNEI. Trimming took 6 bases from V and 1 from J; bases not matched to a gene: 7. This CDR3 region has 15 residues. The DNA of the CDR3 is TGTGCCAGCAGCGGGAACAGGGGGTTCCAAGAGACCCAGTACTTC. This translates into CASSGNRGFQETQYF.

The gene calls are TRBV7-2 and TRBJ2-7, with D possibly TRBD2 on 6 matching bases. The CDR3 runs to 14 residues. In germline, CDR1 is SGHTA, CDR2 FQGNSA. The V end was cut by 3 bases, the J end by 3 bases, with 12 bases between. CDR3 protein: CASSFGGTNYEQYF. The CDR3 DNA follows: TGTGCCAGCAGCTTTGGCGGGACGAACTACGAGCAGTACTTC.

V and J are TRBV4-1 and TRBJ1-2; D gene uncertain. CDR1 is MGHRA and CDR2 is YSYEKL in the germline V gene. The ends were cut back, 1 base at V and 4 bases at J, with 13 bases in the middle. The CDR3 is 15 amino acids. In nucleotides, the CDR3 is TGCGCCAGCAGCCAAGTTGCATACAGCTTCTATGGCTACACCTTC. Translation: CASSQVAYSFYGYTF.

CDR3 sequence (DNA): TGTGCCTCCCCCGGGGGTTTGGCTTCGGGCTACACCTTC. Its protein is CASPGGLASGYTF. The chain recombines TRBV30 with TRBJ1-2; a possible D gene is TRBD1 (5 bases). The CDR3 contains 13 residues. The germline V gene encodes CDR1 GTSNPN and CDR2 SVGIG (reference sequence). V was cut by 7 bases and J by 8 bases, with 20 bases left in between. The variable domain in full, completed from reference TRBV30 and TRBJ1-2, reads SQTIHQWPATLVQPVGSPLSLECTVEGTSNPNLYWYRQAAGRGLQLLFYSVGIGQISSEVPQNLSASRPQDRQFILSSKKLLLSDSGFYLCASPGGLASGYTFGSGTRLTVV.

The chain links TRBV11-3 to TRBJ2-7; D is possibly TRBD2 (5 bases). Trimming cost V 3 bases and J 0 bases, with 15 bases left between them. CDR1 and CDR2 from the germline V gene are SGHNT and YENEEA. CDR3 length: 16 residues. DNA for the CDR3: TGTGCCAGCAGCTTTATGGTGGGAGTCAGCTCCTACGAGCAGTACTTC. Translated: CASSFMVGVSSYEQYF.

The rearrangement joins TRBV24-1 to TRBJ2-3, with unresolved D. CDR1 and CDR2 from the germline V gene are KGHDR and SFDVKD. V gave up 5 bases and J gave up 1 base, with 9 bases separating them. The CDR3 has 14 amino acids. This chain's CDR3 is CATSGAVGTDTQYF. The DNA of the CDR3 is TGTGCCACCAGTGGGGCTGTGGGCACAGATACGCAGTATTTT.

V usage is TRBV5-4 and J usage is TRBJ2-7; 7 bases align to TRBD1. The CDR3 spans 18 residues. V lost 2 bases to trimming and J lost 3 bases; unmatched junction nucleotides: 17. Looked up from germline, CDR1 is SGHNT and CDR2 is YYREEE (reference sequence). CDR3 region: CASSFKIGTVRANYEQYF. In DNA, the CDR3 is TGTGCCAGCAGCTTTAAAATTGGGACAGTCCGGGCCAACTACGAGCAGTACTTC.

A few counts support this clone. The chain joins TRBV5-4 to TRBJ2-7, with 7 bases identical to TRBD2. CDR1 is SGHNT and CDR2 is YYREEE in the germline V gene (reference sequence). CDR3 length: 17 amino acids. J gave up 2 bases and V 2 bases, and 13 bases lay outside the gene matches. The CDR3 region is CASSLRFLASGPYEQYF. The CDR3, as DNA: TGTGCCAGCAGCTTAAGGTTTCTGGCTAGCGGTCCCTACGAGCAGTACTTC.

The chain couples TRBV5-1 to TRBJ1-1; TRBD1 matches at 9 bases. From germline, CDR1 is SGHRS and CDR2 YFSETQ. The V segment lost 6 bases and the J segment 5 bases; nucleotides outside the gene matches: 14. The CDR3 has 16 residues. The DNA of the CDR3 is TGCGCCAGCAATAGCCTTACAGGGGGCGCGGGGACTGAAGCTTTCTTT. Translating gives CASNSLTGGAGTEAFF.

This chain links TRBV10-3 with TRBJ1-1, with TRBD1 matching 7 bases. The CDR3 is made up of 13 amino acids. Germline trimming cut 10 bases from V and 3 bases from J; bases unmatched to any gene: 8. Germline lookup yields CDR1 ENHRY and CDR2 SYGVKD. CDR3 protein: CATRPDRDTEAFF. The CDR3 bases are TGTGCCACCCGACCTGACAGGGACACTGAAGCTTTCTTT.

This clone was seen only a few times. The rearrangement links TRBV6-4 to TRBJ2-5, with D uncertain. This CDR3 comprises 12 residues. CDR1 is MRHNA, CDR2 SNTAGT, per germline. V lost 9 bases and J 0 bases, leaving 8 bases between the germline ends. The CDR3: CARTEYQETQYF. In DNA, the CDR3 is TGTGCCAGGACTGAATACCAAGAGACCCAGTACTTC.

This chain joins TRBV2 and TRBJ2-2, with 12 bases aligning to TRBD2. Looked up from germline, CDR1 is SNHLY and CDR2 is FYNNEI. V was clipped by 7 bases and J by 8 bases; unmatched bases: 2. This CDR3 has 13 residues. DNA for the CDR3: TGTGCCAGCAAACTAGCGGGAGGTGGGGAGCTGTTTTTT. Translation gives CASKLAGGGELFF.

A single count supports this clone. V usage is TRBV9 and J usage is TRBJ1-1; TRBD1 agrees at 7 bases. The V gene end was trimmed by 4 bases and the J gene end by 0 bases; junction bases not matched to a gene: 9. This CDR3 has 16 residues. The germline gives CDR1 SGDLS, CDR2 YYNGEE. The CDR3 DNA is TGTGCCAGCAGCCCCCGGCCGACAGGGATGAACACTGAAGCTTTCTTT. Amino acid sequence: CASSPRPTGMNTEAFF.

V and J are TRBV7-2 and TRBJ2-1; possible D gene TRBD2, 6 bases. The V end was cut by 3 bases, the J end by 5 bases, with 8 bases between. Germline CDR1 reads SGHTA; CDR2 reads FQGNSA. The CDR3 runs to 13 residues. In DNA form, the CDR3 reads TGTGCCAGCAGCTTCCCTAGCGACAATGAGCAGTTCTTC. Its protein is CASSFPSDNEQFF. Full variable domain (outside the CDR3, taken from reference TRBV7-2 and TRBJ2-1): GAGVSQSPSNKVTEKGKDVELRCDPISGHTALYWYRQSLGQGLEFLIYFQGNSAPDKSGLPSDRFSAERTGGSVSTLTIQRTQQEDSAVYLCASSFPSDNEQFFGPGTRLTVL.

The chain is built from TRBV5-4 and TRBJ2-5; 7 bases fit TRBD2. There are 14 residues in the CDR3. In germline, CDR1 is SGHNT, CDR2 YYREEE (reference sequence). V trimming: 0 bases; J trimming: 4 bases; junction bases outside the gene matches: 3. The CDR3 coding sequence is TGTGCCAGCAGCTTGGATGGACTAGGAGAGACCCAGTACTTC. Amino acid sequence: CASSLDGLGETQYF.

The CDR3 nucleotides are TGTGCCAGCAGTTACGGGGAGGCCGCGGCGGGTTCACCCCTCCACTTT. Protein product: CASSYGEAAAGSPLHF. The chain uses TRBV6-5 and TRBJ1-6; D is unclear. V was clipped by 2 bases and J by 9 bases, with 17 bases between them. Looked up from germline, CDR1 is MNHEY and CDR2 is SVGAGI. The CDR3 totals 16 residues.

This clone was observed once. The chain combines TRBV5-1 with TRBJ1-1; 9 bases fit TRBD1. Germline CDR1 and CDR2: SGHRS and YFSETQ. With V trimmed by 0 bases and J by 2 bases, 2 bases remained unmatched. This CDR3 has 15 residues. CDR3 sequence: CASSLGTGANTEAFF. The CDR3 bases are TGCGCCAGCAGCTTGGGGACAGGGGCTAACACTGAAGCTTTCTTT. The full variable domain, in which reference TRBV5-1 and TRBJ1-1 provide the parts outside the CDR3, is KAGVTQTPRYLIKTRGQQVTLSCSPISGHRSVSWYQQTPGQGLQFLFEYFSETQRNKGNFPGRFSGRQFSNSRSEMNVSTLELGDSALYLCASSLGTGANTEAFFGQGTRLTVV.

This chain connects TRBV6-5 to TRBJ2-7, with 11 positions matching TRBD2. The V segment lost 0 bases and the J segment 3 bases; nucleotides outside the gene matches: 4. Germline V gene lookup returns CDR1 MNHEY and CDR2 SVGAGI. The CDR3 runs to 16 residues. This CDR3 is CASSYSYSGRDYEQYF. CDR3 DNA sequence: TGTGCCAGCAGTTACTCGTATAGCGGGAGGGACTACGAGCAGTACTTC.

The gene calls are TRBV4-2 and TRBJ1-2; D call uncertain. The CDR3 runs to 16 residues. The V gene's germline CDR1 is LGHNA and CDR2 YNFKEQ. Trimming left V 1 base short and J 0 bases short, with 12 bases between. CDR3 in amino acids: CASSQGWQRPNYGYTF. For the CDR3, the DNA is TGTGCCAGCAGCCAAGGTTGGCAGCGTCCTAACTATGGCTACACCTTC.

The chain carries TRBV6-6 and TRBJ1-1; 9 bases match TRBD1. Germline V gene sequence: CDR1 MNHNY, CDR2 SVGAGI (reference sequence). CDR3 length: 16 residues. The V segment lost 0 bases and the J segment 6 bases; nucleotides outside the gene matches: 8. CDR3: CASSYSGQGEGAEAFF. As DNA, the CDR3 is TGTGCCAGCAGTTACTCGGGACAGGGTGAAGGGGCTGAAGCTTTCTTT.